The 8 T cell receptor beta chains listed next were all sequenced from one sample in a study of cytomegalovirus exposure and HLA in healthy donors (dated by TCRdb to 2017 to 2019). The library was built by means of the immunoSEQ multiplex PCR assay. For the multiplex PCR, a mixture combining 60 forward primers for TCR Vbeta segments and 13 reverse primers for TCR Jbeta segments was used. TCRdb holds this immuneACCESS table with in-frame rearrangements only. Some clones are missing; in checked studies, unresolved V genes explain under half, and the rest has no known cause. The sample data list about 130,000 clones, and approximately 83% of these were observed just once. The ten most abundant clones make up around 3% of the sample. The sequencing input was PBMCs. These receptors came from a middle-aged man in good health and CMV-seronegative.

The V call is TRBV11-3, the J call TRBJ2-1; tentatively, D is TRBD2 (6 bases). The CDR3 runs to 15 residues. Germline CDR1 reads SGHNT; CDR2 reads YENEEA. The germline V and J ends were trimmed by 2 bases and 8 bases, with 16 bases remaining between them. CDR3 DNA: TGTGCCAGCAGCTTAAACCTAGCGTTTTCGGATGAGCAGTTCTTC. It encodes CASSLNLAFSDEQFF.

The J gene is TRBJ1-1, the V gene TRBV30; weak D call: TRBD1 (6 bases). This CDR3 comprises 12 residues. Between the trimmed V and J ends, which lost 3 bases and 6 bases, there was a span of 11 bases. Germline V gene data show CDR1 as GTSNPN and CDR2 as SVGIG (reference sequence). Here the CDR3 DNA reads TGTGCCTGGAGCCTCCGGACAGCTGAAGCTTTCTTT. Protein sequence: CAWSLRTAEAFF.

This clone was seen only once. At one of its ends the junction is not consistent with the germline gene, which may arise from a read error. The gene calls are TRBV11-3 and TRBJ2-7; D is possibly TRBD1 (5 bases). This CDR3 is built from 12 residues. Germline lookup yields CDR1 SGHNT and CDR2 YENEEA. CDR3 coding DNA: TGTGCCAGCAGCTTAGGGGGTGCAGGGTTTCTCTTC. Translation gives CASSLGGAGFLF. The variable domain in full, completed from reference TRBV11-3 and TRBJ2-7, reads EAGVVQSPRYKIIEKKQPVAFWCNPISGHNTLYWYLQNLGQGPELLIRYENEEAVDDSQLPKDRFSAERLKGVDSTLKIQPAELGDSAVYLCASSLGGAGFLFGPGTRLTVT.

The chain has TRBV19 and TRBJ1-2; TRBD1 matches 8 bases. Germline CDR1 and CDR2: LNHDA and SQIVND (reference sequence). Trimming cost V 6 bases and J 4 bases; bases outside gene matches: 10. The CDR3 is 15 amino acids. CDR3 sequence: CASSLTGQDGYGYTF. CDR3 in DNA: TGTGCCAGTAGCCTAACGGGACAGGACGGCTATGGCTACACCTTC.

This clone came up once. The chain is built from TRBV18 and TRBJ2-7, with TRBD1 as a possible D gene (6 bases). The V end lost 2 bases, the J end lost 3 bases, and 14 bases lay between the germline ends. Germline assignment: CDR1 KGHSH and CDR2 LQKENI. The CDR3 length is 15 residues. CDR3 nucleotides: TGTGCCAGCTCACCAGGGGGCCCCTACTTCTACGAGCAGTACTTC. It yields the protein CASSPGGPYFYEQYF.

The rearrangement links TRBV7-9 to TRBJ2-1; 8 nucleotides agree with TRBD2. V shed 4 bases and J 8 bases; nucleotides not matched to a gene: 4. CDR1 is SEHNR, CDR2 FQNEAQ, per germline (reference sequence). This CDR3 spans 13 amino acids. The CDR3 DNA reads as TGTGCCAGCAGCTCGGGACTAGGGGATGAGCAGTTCTTC. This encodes CASSSGLGDEQFF.

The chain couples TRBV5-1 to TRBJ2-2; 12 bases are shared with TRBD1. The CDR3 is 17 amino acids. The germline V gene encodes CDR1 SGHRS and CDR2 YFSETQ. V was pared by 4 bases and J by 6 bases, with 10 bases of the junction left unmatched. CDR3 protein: CASSRGTGQGASGELFF. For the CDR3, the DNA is TGCGCCAGCAGCAGGGGGACGGGACAGGGGGCATCCGGGGAGCTGTTTTTT. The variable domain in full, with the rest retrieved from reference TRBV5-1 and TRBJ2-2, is KAGVTQTPRYLIKTRGQQVTLSCSPISGHRSVSWYQQTPGQGLQFLFEYFSETQRNKGNFPGRFSGRQFSNSRSEMNVSTLELGDSALYLCASSRGTGQGASGELFFGEGSRLTVL.

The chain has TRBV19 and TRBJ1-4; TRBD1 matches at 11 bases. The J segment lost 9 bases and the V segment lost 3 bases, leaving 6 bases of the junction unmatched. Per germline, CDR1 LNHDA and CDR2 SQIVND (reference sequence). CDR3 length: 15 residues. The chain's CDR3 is CASSILGQGAKKLFF. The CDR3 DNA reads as TGTGCCAGTAGTATTCTCGGACAGGGGGCGAAAAAACTGTTTTTT.